This TCR beta chain was documented in a study of blood T cell repertoires in COVID-19. The method was immunoSEQ multiplex PCR; TCRdb's version includes in-frame clones alone and lacks a portion of them. The repertoire includes under 250,000 clones, around nine tenths of them detected once, and about 4% sits in the top ten. The CDR3 loop spans 15 amino acids. Germline CDR1 and CDR2: ENHRY and SYGVKD. The J segment lost 2 bases and the V segment lost 6 bases, leaving 9 bases of the junction unmatched. The rearrangement joins TRBV10-3 to TRBJ1-1; TRBD1 agrees at 7 bases. The sequence derives from a woman younger than 45 with acute COVID-19. Sample: PBMCs or T cells enriched from blood (not recorded which). The CDR3 loop is CAISDPGGPNTEAFF. CDR3 sequence (DNA): TGTGCCATCAGCGACCCAGGGGGACCTAACACTGAAGCTTTCTTT.